The present T cell receptor (beta chain) was sequenced within a study of T cell responses to AZD1222 COVID-19 vaccine (dated by TCRdb to the early 2020s). The study in broad terms: AZD1222 recipients with second doses at about 4 weeks or about 12 weeks were pooled, because spike-specific TCR depth and breadth did not differ between schedules. Trial participants were enrolled into age subgroups of 18-55, 56-69 and 70-plus years, which contained approximately 150, 28 and 58 TCR-sequenced participants, respectively. TCR sequencing was performed for roughly 240 trial participants, of whom about 200 were given two doses of AZD1222 and some 25 were given two doses of MenACWY control vaccine. Study-level results and caveats: The whole spike protein was spanned by vaccine-associated CD4 TCRs, and dominant responses were seen in regions 160-218 and 743-854. Participants were mostly white British, with more females than males. The authors suggested clonal diversity may have been underestimated. The 56-69-year group was small, and its depth increase did not reach significance, likely because of low power. Spike-specific TCR breadth and depth rose significantly after two AZD1222 doses compared with day 0 and with MenACWY recipients. Epitopes outside the regions mutated in the B.1.351 and B.1.1.7 variants were reportedly recognized by nearly half of the unique spike-specific TCRs. Because no day 14 peak-response samples were available, repertoires were characterized only after the peak T cell response. Only 5 to 7 AZD1222 recipients were SARS-CoV-2 seropositive at baseline, limiting conclusions about previously exposed vaccinees.

The sample's time point label is to be understood as: baseline before first vaccination. The vaccinee samples were drawn from two UK trials, COV001 and COV002, one of which was a single-blind randomized controlled phase 2/3 trial testing AZD1222 (ChAdOx1 nCoV-19) in healthy adults. For TCRbeta chain sequencing, PBMC samples from trial participants were taken at day 0 and at day 28 after the second dose. In the case of this clone: The antigen it binds to is not known. Qualities for individual bases were not recorded, and no much larger clone is one base off.

The CDR3 regions of human TCRbeta chains were analyzed by immunosequencing. The authors' pipeline ran thus. TCRs in the repertoires were matched against a reference library of SARS-CoV-2-specific TCRs that had been generated with the MIRA antigen-specificity platform. Breadth was defined as the fraction of unique TCRs that were SARS-CoV-2-associated, and depth was defined as the fraction of total T cells that were SARS-CoV-2-associated. Using the MIRA data, each spike-specific TCR was assigned both to the spike region to which the TCR was reactive and to a CD4 or CD8 class. Log10-transformed breadth and depth values were compared by one-way ANOVA with Sidak's multiple comparisons tests. TCRdb limited this immuneACCESS table to in-frame rearrangements with V and J called. A share of clones is missing; checked studies link under half to unresolved V genes, and the rest is unexplained. The DNA was the basis for D and trimming; V, J and clone size are from that table. The sample includes approximately 120,000 clones, with approximately 90% observed a single time. The ten largest make up less than 9.5% of the sample.

The CDR3 runs 13 amino acids, cysteine and phenylalanine included. Only the CDR3 portion is preserved as DNA: 39 bases, with reading frame beginning at the first base. CDR1 and CDR2, looked up from the germline V gene, are SNHLY and FYNNEI. Relative to germline, V is missing 7 bases and J is missing 7 bases, with 5 bases of the junction outside any gene match. The chain couples TRBV2 to TRBJ1-4, with TRBD1 matching 8 junction bases. This sample comprised peripheral blood, obtained on day 0 of AZD1222 vaccination. The receptor was derived from an adult in good health. The nucleotide sequence reads as follows: TGTGCCAGCATGAGACAGGGGTCTGAAAAACTGTTTTTT. Its translation is CASMRQGSEKLFF.